This T cell receptor beta chain is drawn from a study of graft-versus-host responses after intestinal transplantation. Overall study context: Transplants were multivisceral, liver-intestinal, or isolated intestinal. Induction using anti-thymocyte globulin, followed by tacrolimus and steroids for roughly 3 years, was given to all recipients. Study-wide results and limits: Peak circulating GvH clone levels tracked with early post-transplant HvG declines.

Here immunoSEQ multiplex PCR was the method, and the copy in TCRdb shows in-frame clones only, minus some. This table has 7,000 or so clones, about a third appearing once. The CDR3 covers 15 residues. The germline V gene encodes CDR1 MNHNY and CDR2 SVGAGI (reference sequence). The V end lost 0 bases, the J end lost 10 bases, and 13 bases lay between the germline ends. Irradiated stimulators labeled with violet dye, around 200,000 in number, were plated with around 200,000 CFSE-labeled responders. The reaction was completed, and proliferating CFSE-low CD3+CD4+ and CD3+CD8+ responders were then sorted.

The genes are TRBV6-6 and TRBJ1-6; maybe TRBD1 (5 bases). The sequencing here drew on alloreactive CD8+ T cells from a mixed lymphocyte reaction culture, taken before transplantation. Subset noted: CFSE-low proliferating T cells sorted from roughly six-day pre-transplant mixed lymphocyte reaction (GvH or HvG direction). This receptor was obtained from a human patient who was an organ donor for intestinal transplantation. The CDR3 DNA follows: TGTGCCAGCAGTTACTCGAGGGACCTTTGGTCACCCCTCCACTTT. The encoded protein is CASSYSRDLWSPLHF.